What follows are 30 T cell receptor beta chains derived from one specimen sequenced in a study of blood T cell repertoires in COVID-19. Clones were sequenced by immunoSEQ multiplex PCR, and TCRdb holds only the in-frame ones, with some missing. The table shows some 250,000 clones, with more than 75% occurring only once. The sequenced sample was peripheral blood. The receptors stem from a woman between 35 and 50 years old who had recovered from COVID-19.

This rearrangement joins TRBV30 to TRBJ2-1, with TRBD2 identical over 8 bases. Germline trimming cut 2 bases from V and 2 bases from J; bases unmatched to any gene: 8. The CDR3 contains 16 residues. Germline loops: CDR1 GTSNPN, CDR2 SVGIG (reference sequence). As DNA, the CDR3 is TGTGCCTGGAGTCCACGGGCGGGAGGCCCCTACAATGAGCAGTTCTTC. Amino acid sequence: CAWSPRAGGPYNEQFF.

The gene calls are TRBV7-2 and TRBJ2-5; D possibly corresponds to TRBD2 (5 bases). The germline V gene has CDR1 SGHTA and CDR2 FQGNSA. V was trimmed by 1 base and J by 11 bases, leaving 14 bases between them. CDR3 length: 13 residues. The chain's CDR3 is CASSLGGPPTQYF. The CDR3 DNA reads as TGTGCCAGCAGCTTAGGCGGGCCCCCAACACAGTACTTC.

The rearrangement joins TRBV6-2 or TRBV6-3 to TRBJ2-5, with D unclear. Trimming removed 3 bases from V and 5 bases from J, with 13 bases in between. The CDR3 runs 14 residues. Germline V gene data show CDR1 as MNHEY and CDR2 as SVGEGT. The CDR3 DNA follows: TGTGCCAGCAGTTATGTTGGGCCCCAGGAGACCCAGTACTTC. It encodes CASSYVGPQETQYF.

The V gene is TRBV9, the J gene TRBJ2-7; D possibly corresponds to TRBD2 (7 bases). This CDR3 region has 16 residues. Germline V gene lookup returns CDR1 SGDLS and CDR2 YYNGEE. Between the trimmed V and J ends, which lost 3 bases and 2 bases, there was a span of 18 bases. The CDR3 sequence: CASSAGGPLPTYEQYF. DNA for the CDR3: TGTGCCAGCAGCGCCGGGGGGCCCTTACCCACCTACGAGCAGTACTTC.

This clone was seen a few times. The chain recombines TRBV11-3 with TRBJ2-5, with D possibly being TRBD2 (6 bases). V was shortened by 5 bases and J by 5 bases, with 21 bases between the two germline ends. Germline V gene data show CDR1 as SGHNT and CDR2 as YENEEA. The CDR3 runs 16 residues. CDR3 residues: CASSPSRVGGGETQYF. In nucleotides, the CDR3 is TGTGCCAGCAGCCCATCCCGGGTTGGTGGAGGGGAGACCCAGTACTTC.

The CDR3 region has the DNA TGCGCCAGCAGCCAAGCCAGCGGAACCTACGAGCAGTACTTC. It translates to CASSQASGTYEQYF. The chain carries TRBV4-3 and TRBJ2-7; D is possibly TRBD2 (5 bases). The CDR3 runs to 14 residues. V dropped 1 base and J dropped 2 bases, with 9 bases sitting between them. CDR1 is LGHNA, CDR2 YSLEER, per germline.

CDR3 nucleotide sequence: TGTGCCAGCAGTCCCGTAGCGGGAAGGAGCACAGATACGCAGTATTTT. Translated, it gives CASSPVAGRSTDTQYF. V usage is TRBV27 and J usage is TRBJ2-3; 8 bases fit TRBD2. The CDR3 has 16 residues. Germline V CDR1 and CDR2: MNHEY, SMNVEV (reference sequence). Unmatched junction bases numbered 7, after V lost 5 bases and J lost 0 bases.

The chain recombines TRBV30 with TRBJ2-1; 7 nucleotides agree with TRBD2. The CDR3 covers 17 residues. The V gene end was trimmed by 4 bases and the J gene end by 0 bases; junction bases not matched to a gene: 12. Per the germline V gene, CDR1 is GTSNPN and CDR2 is SVGIG (reference sequence). CDR3 loop: CAWTPGGTSSSYNEQFF. The CDR3 nucleotides are TGTGCCTGGACCCCCGGGGGGACCTCCAGCTCCTACAATGAGCAGTTCTTC.

The CDR3 is CASSQGLASYYGYTF. The CDR3 region has the DNA TGTGCCAGCAGCCAAGGTTTAGCGAGTTACTATGGCTACACCTTC. The chain joins TRBV3-1 (or the pseudogene TRBV3-2) to TRBJ1-2; D remains ambiguous. V was clipped by 1 base and J by 3 bases, with 12 bases between them. Germline lookup yields CDR1 LGHDT and CDR2 YNNKEL (reference sequence). The CDR3 runs 15 residues.

The chain combines TRBV7-2 with TRBJ2-5; 9 bases match TRBD2. V shed 6 bases, J shed 4 bases, and the junction held 6 bases outside the gene matches. This CDR3 contains 14 residues. Germline lookup yields CDR1 SGHTA and CDR2 FQGNSA. The CDR3 DNA follows: TGTGCCAGCAGTGGCGGGAGGGCCCGAGAGACCCAGTACTTC. Translating gives CASSGGRARETQYF.

J is TRBJ1-2 and V is TRBV6-4; 10 nucleotides align to TRBD1. V trimming: 5 bases; J trimming: 8 bases; junction bases outside the gene matches: 8. The CDR3 has 14 amino acids. Germline V gives CDR1 MRHNA, CDR2 SNTAGT. CDR3 sequence: CASSPRQGASGYTF. DNA of the CDR3: TGTGCCAGCAGTCCCCGACAGGGGGCGAGCGGCTACACCTTC.

CDR3 sequence (DNA): TGCGCCAGCAGCCCGCAAAGGTCTCGTAGCGGGAGTTCCTACGAGCAGTACTTC. Translation gives CASSPQRSRSGSSYEQYF. The rearrangement uses TRBV4-1 and TRBJ2-7, with 9 bases aligning to TRBD2. The CDR3 is made up of 18 amino acids. The germline CDR1 and CDR2 sequences are MGHRA and YSYEKL. The trim removed 4 bases at V and 1 base at J, leaving 14 bases unmatched.

The chain has TRBV6-2 or TRBV6-3 and TRBJ1-5; D is possibly TRBD1 (6 bases). Per the germline V gene, CDR1 is MNHEY and CDR2 is SVGEGT. Trimming pared 0 bases from V and 7 bases from J, leaving 10 bases between. CDR3 length: 14 amino acids. The CDR3 nucleotides are TGTGCCAGCAGTTACTCGGGGAGGGGGCAGCCCCAGCATTTT. Translation gives CASSYSGRGQPQHF.

The CDR3, as DNA: TGTGCCAGCAGCGCCCTAGCGGGACCCACCGGGGAGCTGTTTTTT. This gives the protein CASSALAGPTGELFF. The genes are TRBV9 and TRBJ2-2; 9 bases map to TRBD2. Germline loops: CDR1 SGDLS, CDR2 YYNGEE. The CDR3 length is 15 residues. The J segment lost 4 bases and the V segment lost 3 bases, leaving 4 bases of the junction unmatched.

The chain employs TRBV5-4 and TRBJ2-5; 8 bases are shared with TRBD2. Trimming cost V 4 bases and J 5 bases; bases outside gene matches: 1. Germline V gene lookup returns CDR1 SGHNT and CDR2 YYREEE (reference sequence). The CDR3 is made up of 12 amino acids. The CDR3 nucleotides are TGTGCCAGCAGCCGGGGGGGGGAGACCCAGTACTTC. Translated: CASSRGGETQYF.

The genes are TRBV7-8 and TRBJ2-7; D remains unclear. Deletions cut 1 base from V and 1 base from J, with 5 bases between. The CDR3 runs to 13 residues. CDR1 and CDR2 (germline): SGHVS, FQNEAQ. The CDR3 region is CASSLGRSYEQYF. The CDR3 coding sequence is TGTGCCAGCAGCTTAGGGCGGTCCTACGAGCAGTACTTC. The whole variable domain, filled in from reference TRBV7-8 and TRBJ2-7, reads GAGVSQSPRYKVAKRGQDVALRCDPISGHVSLFWYQQALGQGPEFLTYFQNEAQLDKSGLPSDRFFAERPEGSVSTLKIQRTQQEDSAVYLCASSLGRSYEQYFGPGTRLTVT.

This clone appeared once. The V gene is TRBV5-1, the J gene TRBJ2-3, with TRBD2 matching over 8 bases. The germline gives CDR1 SGHRS, CDR2 YFSETQ. The CDR3 has 16 residues. J lost 8 bases, V lost 4 bases, and 15 bases had no gene match. This CDR3 reads CASSPSTSELGGTQYF. The CDR3 coding sequence is TGCGCCAGCAGCCCATCGACTAGCGAACTGGGGGGTACGCAGTATTTT.

V and J are TRBV6-5 and TRBJ2-1, with a possible D match to TRBD2 (6 bases). The germline V gene has CDR1 MNHEY and CDR2 SVGAGI. V was cut by 7 bases and J by 4 bases, with 14 bases left in between. This CDR3 is 14 amino acids long. The CDR3 reads CASTPSAAYNEQFF. The CDR3 DNA follows: TGTGCCAGCACACCTAGCGCGGCGTACAATGAGCAGTTCTTC.

The chain employs TRBV6-5 and TRBJ1-6, with D unclear. The V gene's germline CDR1 is MNHEY and CDR2 SVGAGI. This CDR3 has 16 amino acids. The ends were cut back, 2 bases at V and 0 bases at J, with 8 bases in the middle. For the CDR3, the DNA is TGTGCCAGCAGTTACGCGGTGACCTCCTATAATTCACCCCTCCACTTT. Translation: CASSYAVTSYNSPLHF.

V gene TRBV5-4 combines with J gene TRBJ2-3, with a tentative D call TRBD1 (6 bases). Trimming stripped 4 bases from V and 3 bases from J, with 9 bases between. This CDR3 contains 13 residues. CDR1 and CDR2 (germline): SGHNT, YYREEE (reference sequence). As DNA, the CDR3 is TGTGCCAGCAGCCAACAGGGAACAGATACGCAGTATTTT. Residues: CASSQQGTDTQYF.

The rearrangement joins TRBV5-1 to TRBJ1-6, with a possible D match to TRBD1 (6 bases). Germline CDR1 SGHRS, CDR2 YFSETQ. The CDR3 extends over 14 amino acids. V gave up 0 bases and J gave up 9 bases, with 10 bases separating them. This chain's CDR3 is CASSLAGRGSPLHF. Written as DNA, the CDR3 is TGCGCCAGCAGCTTGGCCGGCAGGGGTTCACCCCTCCACTTT.

The gene calls are TRBV19 and TRBJ2-6; a weak D match, TRBD1 (6 bases). The CDR3 totals 16 residues. The germline gives CDR1 LNHDA, CDR2 SQIVND (reference sequence). Trimming took 7 bases from V and 1 from J, leaving 14 bases between them. Written as DNA, the CDR3 is TGTGCCAGTAAGGGGACAACACTTTCTGGGGCCAACGTCCTGACTTTC. It codes for CASKGTTLSGANVLTF.

The V and J genes are TRBV5-6 and TRBJ2-2, with TRBD2 matching over 13 bases. With 4 bases clipped from V and 4 bases from J, the junction kept 4 bases outside the gene matches. The CDR3 contains 16 residues. Per germline, CDR1 SGHDT and CDR2 YYEEEE. CDR3 bases: TGTGCCAGCAGCCGCGGACTAGCGGGAGTCACCGGGGAGCTGTTTTTT. Encoded protein: CASSRGLAGVTGELFF.

Here the CDR3 DNA reads TGCAGCGTCGAGGAGGGACAGCGTAACTATGGCTACACCTTC. Amino acids: CSVEEGQRNYGYTF. The chain couples TRBV29-1 to TRBJ1-2; 7 nucleotides match TRBD1. Losses at the gene ends were 6 bases for V and 1 base for J; bases not matched to a gene: 8. The length of the CDR3 is 14 residues. CDR1 and CDR2 (germline): SQVTM, ANQGSEA.

CDR3 residues: CATGQGGYGYTF. The DNA of the CDR3 is TGTGCCACGGGCCAGGGCGGCTATGGCTACACCTTC. The gene calls are TRBV21-1 and TRBJ1-2; the D segment call TRBD1 is taken from the table without a DNA check. TRBV21-1 is listed as a pseudogene. The CDR3 is 12 residues long.

V usage is TRBV6-2 or TRBV6-3 and J usage is TRBJ2-1, with TRBD2 matching 10 bases. With 6 bases clipped from V and 1 base from J, the junction kept 12 bases outside the gene matches. This CDR3 region has 18 residues. Per the germline V gene, CDR1 is MNHEY and CDR2 is SVGEGT. The chain's CDR3 is CASSPSGRGVGSYNEQFF. The DNA of the CDR3 is TGTGCCAGCAGCCCCAGCGGGAGGGGCGTTGGGTCCTACAATGAGCAGTTCTTC.

The chain employs TRBV29-1 and TRBJ2-1, with TRBD2 matching 7 bases. V shed 0 bases and J 9 bases; nucleotides not matched to a gene: 8. The CDR3 consists of 14 residues. Germline V gene data show CDR1 as SQVTM and CDR2 as ANQGSEA. The CDR3 sequence: CSVEDQAGDREQFF. The DNA of the CDR3 is TGCAGCGTTGAAGATCAGGCGGGGGATCGTGAGCAGTTCTTC.

This clone was observed a single time. The chain recombines TRBV5-4 with TRBJ2-2, with 8 bases matching TRBD2. The CDR3 consists of 15 residues. V dropped 1 base and J dropped 6; count of bases not matched to a gene: 5. CDR1 is SGHNT and CDR2 is YYREEE in the germline V gene (reference sequence). The DNA for the CDR3 is TGTGCCAGCAGCTTGTTGCGGGGGGCCGCCGGGGAGCTGTTTTTT. It yields the protein CASSLLRGAAGELFF.

To note about this clone: Different DNA sequences within this sample yield the same CDR3. This chain joins TRBV11-2 and TRBJ2-3; no definite D call. The CDR3 extends over 12 amino acids. Germline V gene data show CDR1 as SGHAT and CDR2 as FQNNGV. Between the trimmed V and J ends, which lost 6 bases and 0 bases, there was a span of 4 bases. The CDR3 DNA reads TGTGCCAGCAGTCGGAGCACAGATACGCAGTATTTT. It translates to CASSRSTDTQYF.

V is TRBV7-9 and J is TRBJ2-5; TRBD2 agrees at 12 bases. V lost 7 bases, J lost 3 bases, and 9 bases stayed unmatched. The CDR3 contains 16 residues. The germline gives CDR1 SEHNR, CDR2 FQNEAQ (reference sequence). This CDR3 reads CASTRPTSGGKETQYF. For the CDR3, the DNA is TGTGCCAGCACCCGTCCCACTAGCGGGGGGAAAGAGACCCAGTACTTC.